Here is one T cell receptor beta chain with its context. The antigen this receptor binds is unknown. No much larger clonotype is one base removed from it; base qualities were not supplied. The immunoSEQ Assay, a bias-controlled multiplex PCR, was used to amplify TCRbeta CDR3 regions from genomic DNA. On the study's bioinformatics: The number of nucleated cells in each sample was estimated from the amplification of reference gene primers within the assay. To quantify the absolute abundance of each unique TCRbeta CDR3 rearrangement, sequence reads were collapsed and filtered. Productive Simpson clonality was computed per sample as the square root of Simpson's diversity index over productive rearrangements. TCRdb retrieved this table from immuneACCESS and kept in-frame rearrangements only. Not all clones are present; in checked studies, unresolved V genes account for under half, and no reason is known for the remainder. The V and J calls and the clone size are those of that table, but D and trimming were determined from the DNA. The sample includes 240,000 or so clones, with 88% observed a single time. The ten top clones hold 0.75% to 1% of the sample.

This entry comes from a study of blood T cell repertoires in COVID-19 (dated by TCRdb to 2020 to 2021). Regarding the complete study: Samples from collaborators originated in the United States, Italy and Spain and spanned both the acute and convalescent phases of COVID-19. The repertoires were released in a freely available public database intended as a resource for research on the immune response to SARS-CoV-2. The dataset comprised deeply sampled blood TCRbeta repertoires from subjects exposed to, actively infected with, or recovered from COVID-19. Samples were obtained from the ongoing ImmuneRACE study (first 160 participants) and from 950 to 1,500 subjects provided by 6 global collaborators. Nearly every sample came with metadata listing a de-identified subject ID, COVID-19 status, age in years and sex. Where available, HLA class I and class II types were obtained from metadata supplied by the sample provider rather than from assay-based typing. The material from the prospective study consisted of cDNA or gDNA derived from T cells, B-cell-depleted T cells, or PBMCs. Summary of the overall study and its limitations: The amount of clinical and demographic metadata varied by source and participant and was provided uncurated.

The CDR3, from cysteine to phenylalanine, totals 19 residues. The CDR3 DNA has 57 bases and is translated from base 1. For CDR1 and CDR2, the germline V gene lists MNHEY and SVGEGT. V trim: 0 bases; J trim: 0 bases; unmatched bases: 8. Samples from volunteer blood donors who had recovered from COVID-19 were contributed by a second Seattle source. Each collaborating institution followed its own protocols to collect whole blood in K2EDTA tubes. For TCRbeta analysis, collaborator samples were shipped as frozen whole blood, as isolated PBMCs, or as DNA extracted from either sample type. The V gene is TRBV6-2 or TRBV6-3 and the J gene is TRBJ1-5; 10 of the junction bases match TRBD1. The TCR sequence derives from a middle-aged woman who had recovered from COVID-19. The sample comprised peripheral blood. CDR3 region: CASSYSMGTGDNSNQPQHF. The DNA reads as follows: TGTGCCAGCAGTTACTCGATGGGGACAGGGGACAATAGCAATCAGCCCCAGCATTTT.